A single sample gave rise to the 7 T cell receptor beta chains below, sequenced in a study of neurological immune-mediated disorders. TCRdb re-called the 5' RACE reads with MiXCR, one entry per CDR3 protein. The profile shows 40,000 or so distinct CDR3 sequences, approximately 15% of them singletons. Time point denoted: longitudinal time-point 3. What was sequenced was PBMCs. These receptors came from a man aged 25 to 40 in good health.

A few counts support this clonotype. A much larger clone differs by one base, so this may be a read error. The J gene is TRBJ2-2, the V gene TRBV28, with 13 bases matching TRBD2. Germline CDR1 and CDR2: MDHEN and SYDVKM. The junction had 7 bases not matched to a gene; V was cut back by 5 bases and J by 7 bases. The CDR3 is 16 amino acids. For the CDR3, the DNA is TGTGCCAGCAGTCCGTGGACTAGCGGGAGTATCGGGGAGCTGTTTTTT. This gives the protein CASSPWTSGSIGELFF.

This clonotype was counted at least ten times. The V gene is TRBV5-1, the J gene TRBJ2-2; D may be TRBD2 (6 bases). The germline gives CDR1 SGHRS, CDR2 YFSETQ. V was cut by 5 bases and J by 5 bases, with 10 bases left in between. The CDR3 is 13 residues long. The CDR3 loop is CASRGGETGELFF. CDR3 bases: TGCGCCAGCAGGGGAGGAGAGACCGGGGAGCTGTTTTTT.

The sample holds many counts of this clonotype. The chain combines TRBV5-5 with TRBJ2-1, with unresolved D. This CDR3 is 13 amino acids long. Germline lookup yields CDR1 SGHKS and CDR2 YYEKEE (reference sequence). The V gene lost 7 bases and the J gene lost 0 bases, with 8 bases spanning the gap. CDR3 region: CASLVDSYNEQFF. CDR3 coding DNA: TGTGCCAGCCTCGTGGACTCCTACAATGAGCAGTTCTTC.

This clonotype has at least ten counts. The chain carries TRBV20-1 and TRBJ1-1; D is unclear. The V and J ends lost 3 bases and 10 bases respectively, with 9 bases between them. The CDR3 contains 10 residues. Germline V gene lookup returns CDR1 DFQATT and CDR2 SNEGSKA (reference sequence). This chain's CDR3 is CSASGVGAFF. CDR3 coding DNA: TGCAGTGCTAGCGGGGTAGGAGCTTTCTTT.

This clonotype has at least ten counts. The genes are TRBV7-7 and TRBJ2-5; D remains unclear. Germline CDR1 is SSHAT and CDR2 is FNYEAQ (reference sequence). Trimming removed 0 bases at V and 4 bases at J, with 6 bases between. This CDR3 region has 13 residues. CDR3 in amino acids: CASSLAGIETQYF. DNA for the CDR3: TGTGCCAGCAGCTTAGCCGGCATAGAGACCCAGTACTTC.

This clonotype showed up many times. The CDR3 nucleotides read TGCAGCTCGGGACTAGCGGGAGATACGCAGTATTTT. This codes for CSSGLAGDTQYF. V is TRBV29-1 and J is TRBJ2-3; 12 bases map to TRBD2. CDR1 and CDR2 from the germline V gene are SQVTM and ANQGSEA. After removal of 8 bases from V and 5 bases from J, the junction contained 2 bases not matched to a gene. This CDR3 spans 12 amino acids.

This clonotype was counted many times. This chain joins TRBV7-9 and TRBJ2-7; D is unresolved. The CDR3 runs to 15 residues. Germline CDR1 reads SEHNR; CDR2 reads FQNEAQ (reference sequence). V shed 5 bases and J shed 0 bases, with 14 bases lying between them. The CDR3 is CASSHPLDSSYEQYF. The CDR3 coding sequence is TGTGCCAGCAGCCATCCCTTGGATAGCTCCTACGAGCAGTACTTC.